Below, 25 T cell receptor beta chains from the same sample are listed, as sequenced in a study of blood T cell repertoires in COVID-19. Produced via immunoSEQ multiplex PCR; TCRdb's table is partial and in-frame only. Among about 480,000 clones, roughly 91% were seen once, and the ten largest hold approximately 4.3%. Sequencing input: peripheral blood. These receptors were collected from a woman aged 25 to 39 with acute or convalescent COVID-19.

The chain carries TRBV11-2 and TRBJ2-3; 8 bases line up with TRBD2. Germline assignment: CDR1 SGHAT and CDR2 FQNNGV. This CDR3 has 14 residues. V lost 8 bases to trimming and J lost 6 bases; unmatched junction nucleotides: 10. Here the CDR3 reads CASREGVGRDTQYF. Written as DNA, the CDR3 is TGTGCCAGCCGGGAGGGGGTGGGGAGGGATACGCAGTATTTT.

The rearrangement links TRBV15 to TRBJ2-1; TRBD1 might be the D (6 bases). The CDR3 covers 16 residues. V lost 5 bases and J lost 0, with 14 bases in between. Germline CDR1 is LNHNV and CDR2 is YYDKDF (reference sequence). CDR3 DNA sequence: TGTGCCACCAGCCGTTCAGGGGCCAGCTCCTACAATGAGCAGTTCTTC. As protein: CATSRSGASSYNEQFF.

The J gene is TRBJ1-1, the V gene TRBV27, with D possibly TRBD1 on 6 matching bases. Between the trimmed V and J ends, which lost 4 bases and 5 bases, there was a span of 20 bases. The CDR3 runs to 16 residues. The germline V gene has CDR1 MNHEY and CDR2 SMNVEV (reference sequence). The DNA of the CDR3 is TGTGCCAGCAGTTCCACAGGGAGTCGGGGAAAAACTGAAGCTTTCTTT. It specifies CASSSTGSRGKTEAFF.

CDR3 coding DNA: TGTGCCAGCAGTGAAGCTCCTAGTCAGCCCCAGCATTTT. It specifies CASSEAPSQPQHF. The chain is built from TRBV6-1 and TRBJ1-5; D remains unclear. The CDR3 is 13 amino acids. Trimming removed 0 bases at V and 6 bases at J, with 6 bases between. The V gene's germline CDR1 is MNHNS and CDR2 SASEGT.

V is TRBV18 and J is TRBJ1-5; D might be TRBD1 (6 bases). The CDR3 runs to 14 residues. Trimming took 3 bases from V and 4 from J, leaving 10 bases between them. Germline V lookup: CDR1 KGHSH, CDR2 LQKENI. In DNA form, the CDR3 reads TGTGCCAGCTCACCTGACAGGATAAATCAGCCCCAGCATTTT. Encoded protein: CASSPDRINQPQHF.

The chain links TRBV19 to TRBJ2-1; the match to TRBD2 covers 15 bases. The germline V gene has CDR1 LNHDA and CDR2 SQIVND (reference sequence). Germline trimming cut 3 bases from V and 9 bases from J; bases unmatched to any gene: 12. CDR3 size: 18 residues. CDR3 sequence reads: CASSMNMGLAGGSGEQFF. CDR3 sequence (DNA): TGTGCCAGTAGTATGAATATGGGACTAGCGGGGGGTAGTGGTGAGCAGTTCTTC.

This clone was counted once. CDR3 in amino acids: CASKGLAGTGGGVTQYF. Here the CDR3 DNA reads TGTGCCAGCAAGGGACTAGCGGGGACCGGGGGTGGTGTGACCCAGTACTTC. The chain employs TRBV27 and TRBJ2-5; 13 bases fit TRBD2. Germline CDR1 MNHEY, CDR2 SMNVEV (reference sequence). This CDR3 spans 17 amino acids. The trim removed 7 bases at V and 7 bases at J, leaving 15 bases unmatched.

V and J are TRBV2 and TRBJ2-1; 7 bases fit TRBD2. The CDR3 loop spans 14 amino acids. CDR1 is SNHLY, CDR2 FYNNEI, per germline. J lost 3 bases, V lost 6 bases, and 5 bases had no gene match. CDR3 region: CASRPGGDYNEQFF. CDR3 nucleotide sequence: TGTGCCAGCAGACCTGGGGGGGACTACAATGAGCAGTTCTTC. Full variable domain (missing parts from reference TRBV2 and TRBJ2-1): EPEVTQTPSHQVTQMGQEVILRCVPISNHLYFYWYRQILGQKVEFLVSFYNNEISEKSEIFDDQFSVERPDGSNFTLKIRSTKLEDSAMYFCASRPGGDYNEQFFGPGTRLTVL.

The CDR3 sequence is CASSLGRAISNQPQHF. DNA of the CDR3: TGTGCCAGCAGCTTAGGTAGAGCGATTAGCAATCAGCCCCAGCATTTT. The genes are TRBV7-2 and TRBJ1-5; D is ambiguous. The ends were cut back, 1 base at V and 0 bases at J, with 10 bases in the middle. Per the germline V gene, CDR1 is SGHTA and CDR2 is FQGNSA. CDR3 size: 16 residues.

The rearrangement joins TRBV3-1 (or the pseudogene TRBV3-2) to TRBJ2-1; TRBD2 might be the D (5 bases). V lost 6 bases, J lost 7 bases, and 22 bases lay in between. The CDR3 length is 16 residues. Germline CDR1 reads LGHDT; CDR2 reads YNNKEL (reference sequence). The CDR3 sequence is CASRPSGLFSTNEQFF. In nucleotides, the CDR3 is TGTGCCAGCAGACCTTCCGGACTTTTTTCTACAAATGAGCAGTTCTTC.

This clone was seen a few times. This sequence joins TRBV19 and TRBJ1-3; no reliable D call. The V and J ends lost 5 bases and 4 bases respectively, with 12 bases between them. This CDR3 comprises 14 residues. CDR1 and CDR2 (germline): LNHDA, SQIVND (reference sequence). The CDR3: CASSLTTQGNTIYF. The CDR3 DNA is TGTGCCAGTAGTTTAACAACCCAAGGAAACACCATATATTTT.

J is TRBJ2-1 and V is TRBV24-1; D is possibly TRBD1 (6 bases). CDR3 length: 17 amino acids. Germline V lookup: CDR1 KGHDR, CDR2 SFDVKD. V was trimmed by 3 bases and J by 5 bases, leaving 19 bases between them. CDR3 sequence (DNA): TGTGCCACCAGTGATCCGGGTCCGGGACATCCCCACAATGAGCAGTTCTTC. This encodes CATSDPGPGHPHNEQFF.

The V gene is TRBV5-6, the J gene TRBJ2-3; 12 nucleotides match TRBD2. Germline values: CDR1 SGHDT, CDR2 YYEEEE. Unmatched junction bases numbered 11, after V lost 4 bases and J lost 2 bases. This CDR3 contains 18 residues. CDR3 in DNA: TGTGCCAGCAGCAGAACTAGCGGGGGGCCGCCACCCACAGATACGCAGTATTTT. It translates to CASSRTSGGPPPTDTQYF.

This clone appeared once. This chain uses TRBV6-5 with TRBJ2-1; TRBD1 aligns across 7 bases. J was trimmed by 4 bases and V by 7 bases; bases with no gene match: 10. CDR3 length: 15 residues. Germline CDR1 reads MNHEY; CDR2 reads SVGAGI. The CDR3 DNA follows: TGTGCCAGCACCCAACTGGGACAGCTTTACAATGAGCAGTTCTTC. The encoded protein is CASTQLGQLYNEQFF.

The chain links TRBV10-1 to TRBJ2-2, with 7 nucleotides matching TRBD1. Germline values: CDR1 WNHNN, CDR2 SYGVQD (reference sequence). This CDR3 is 14 amino acids long. J was trimmed by 4 bases and V by 4 bases; bases with no gene match: 3. In DNA form, the CDR3 reads TGCGCCAGCAGTGCACACAGGGGCACCGGGGAGCTGTTTTTT. As protein: CASSAHRGTGELFF.

This chain connects TRBV5-1 to TRBJ2-5; D is unclear. The V and J ends lost 5 bases and 4 bases respectively, with 9 bases between them. Per the germline V gene, CDR1 is SGHRS and CDR2 is YFSETQ. This CDR3 has 12 amino acids. The CDR3 region is CASSLGPETQYF. The CDR3 region has the DNA TGCGCCAGCAGTCTGGGCCCAGAGACCCAGTACTTC.

This chain joins TRBV3-1 (or the pseudogene TRBV3-2) and TRBJ2-5; possible D gene TRBD2, 6 bases. The ends were cut back, 0 bases at V and 4 bases at J, with 12 bases in the middle. This CDR3 contains 15 residues. The germline V gene has CDR1 LGHDT and CDR2 YNNKEL (reference sequence). The CDR3 nucleotides read TGTGCCAGCAGCCAAGATAGGACCGGGGGAGAGACCCAGTACTTC. As protein: CASSQDRTGGETQYF.

This clone has a single count. The rearrangement uses TRBV2 and TRBJ2-7, with TRBD2 matching 8 bases. The germline CDR1 and CDR2 sequences are SNHLY and FYNNEI. This CDR3 has 15 residues. V lost 7 bases to trimming and J lost 0 bases; unmatched junction nucleotides: 8. The CDR3 here is CASKENGGASYEQYF. CDR3 in DNA: TGTGCCAGCAAGGAAAACGGGGGGGCCTCCTACGAGCAGTACTTC. The complete variable domain, with remaining parts taken from reference TRBV2 and TRBJ2-7, reads EPEVTQTPSHQVTQMGQEVILRCVPISNHLYFYWYRQILGQKVEFLVSFYNNEISEKSEIFDDQFSVERPDGSNFTLKIRSTKLEDSAMYFCASKENGGASYEQYFGPGTRLTVT.

This clone was picked up a small number of times. This sample also contains other DNA sequences that code for the same CDR3. The V gene is TRBV5-1, the J gene TRBJ1-1; the D is unclear. In germline, CDR1 is SGHRS, CDR2 YFSETQ. Trimming left V 4 bases short and J 2 bases short, with 9 bases between. The CDR3 has 13 amino acids. CDR3 amino acids: CASSPRGNTEAFF. For the CDR3, the DNA is TGCGCCAGCAGCCCCCGGGGAAACACTGAAGCTTTCTTT.

The rearrangement links TRBV21-1 to TRBJ1-2; TRBD1 was called by the table and not checked on the DNA. TRBV21-1 is marked as a pseudogene. The CDR3 sequence is 14 residues long. CDR3 DNA: TGTGCCAGCAGCACCTTGACAGGCGTTTATGGCTACACCTTC. This sequence encodes CASSTLTGVYGYTF.

In DNA, the CDR3 is TGTGCCAGCAGCCAAGATATGACACAGGCATGGGAGCAGTACTTC. It yields the protein CASSQDMTQAWEQYF. V and J are TRBV3-1 (or the pseudogene TRBV3-2) and TRBJ2-7; possibly TRBD1 for D (5 bases). Germline CDR1 and CDR2: LGHDT and YNNKEL (reference sequence). The CDR3 extends over 15 amino acids. The ends were cut back, 0 bases at V and 7 bases at J, with 16 bases in the middle.

J is TRBJ1-2 and V is TRBV11-2, with D perhaps matching TRBD1 (5 bases). Germline-derived CDR1 and CDR2 are SGHAT and FQNNGV. This CDR3 has 14 residues. V dropped 4 bases and J dropped 3 bases, with 12 bases sitting between them. The CDR3 nucleotides read TGTGCCAGCAGCTCCCCTAGGGGCCACTATGGCTACACCTTC. It translates to CASSSPRGHYGYTF.

The chain uses TRBV10-3 and TRBJ2-7; 9 bases map to TRBD1. Germline V gene lookup returns CDR1 ENHRY and CDR2 SYGVKD. The junction had 12 bases not matched to a gene; V was cut back by 2 bases and J by 1 base. CDR3 length: 18 amino acids. The CDR3 loop is CAISEPQGQGSRSYEQYF. The CDR3 DNA sequence: TGTGCCATCAGTGAGCCTCAGGGACAGGGTAGTAGGTCCTACGAGCAGTACTTC.

The chain uses TRBV10-3 and TRBJ2-7; the match to TRBD1 covers 7 bases. V shed 0 bases, J shed 5 bases, and the junction held 4 bases outside the gene matches. Germline lookup yields CDR1 ENHRY and CDR2 SYGVKD. CDR3 length: 14 amino acids. DNA for the CDR3: TGTGCCATCAGTGAGTCTCGACAGGGCCACGAGCAGTACTTC. This gives the protein CAISESRQGHEQYF.

The count of this clone is one. V and J are TRBV4-1 and TRBJ1-2, with unresolved D. The CDR3 covers 16 residues. With 1 base removed from V and 1 base from J, the gap between germline ends came to 13 bases. The germline CDR1 and CDR2 sequences are MGHRA and YSYEKL. The CDR3 DNA sequence: TGCGCCAGCAGCCAAGTCGGTTCCCAGGTTAACTATGGCTACACCTTC. It is translated as CASSQVGSQVNYGYTF.